What follows are 23 T cell receptor beta chains derived from one specimen sequenced in a study of blood T cell repertoires in COVID-19 (dated by TCRdb to the early 2020s). Libraries came from the immunoSEQ multiplex PCR assay. Sourced from immuneACCESS, this table was stored by TCRdb with only in-frame sequences that have V and J called. A share of the clones is absent; for the studies checked, an unresolved V gene accounts for under half, and the remainder has no known explanation. The sample table holds 150,000 to 200,000 clones, of which nearly 90% were seen once. About 0.66% of the sample rests with the top ten. The source material was peripheral blood. The receptors were sampled from a man aged 50 to 59 with acute or convalescent COVID-19.

The chain carries TRBV4-1 and TRBJ2-7, with TRBD1 identical over 9 bases. The trim removed 0 bases at V and 6 bases at J, leaving 9 bases unmatched. CDR3 size: 16 residues. CDR1 is MGHRA and CDR2 is YSYEKL in the germline V gene. CDR3 sequence: CASSQEVLDRGGEQYF. The CDR3 nucleotides read TGCGCCAGCAGCCAAGAAGTATTGGACAGGGGAGGCGAGCAGTACTTC.

The chain employs TRBV15 and TRBJ1-2, with 8 bases lining up with TRBD1. Germline V gives CDR1 LNHNV, CDR2 YYDKDF (reference sequence). V trimming: 3 bases; J trimming: 8 bases; junction bases outside the gene matches: 5. This CDR3 is built from 13 residues. In nucleotides, the CDR3 is TGTGCCACCAGCAGGAGACAGGGGACCGGCTACACCTTC. Translated: CATSRRQGTGYTF.

This clone was seen a handful of times. V usage is TRBV6-5 and J usage is TRBJ2-7; 8 bases fit TRBD1. The CDR3 extends over 15 amino acids. Losses at the gene ends were 10 bases for V and 9 bases for J; bases not matched to a gene: 20. CDR1 and CDR2 from the germline V gene are MNHEY and SVGAGI. The DNA of the CDR3 is TGTGCCACTCGGGGCGGCAGGGGGCGCCTATGGGGGCAGTACTTC. Protein sequence: CATRGGRGRLWGQYF.

The chain has TRBV6-5 and TRBJ2-3, with 7 bases lining up with TRBD2. Losses at the gene ends were 5 bases for V and 2 bases for J; bases not matched to a gene: 7. CDR3 length: 15 residues. Germline lookup yields CDR1 MNHEY and CDR2 SVGAGI. In DNA form, the CDR3 reads TGTGCCAGCAGTAAAAGAGCGGGAATCACAGATACGCAGTATTTT. The encoded protein is CASSKRAGITDTQYF.

The chain has TRBV19 and TRBJ1-4; D is ambiguous. The germline gives CDR1 LNHDA, CDR2 SQIVND (reference sequence). CDR3 length: 14 residues. The V end was cut by 4 bases, the J end by 0 bases, with 6 bases between. The CDR3 reads CASSTQTTNEKLFF. The CDR3 region has the DNA TGTGCCAGTAGTACGCAGACAACTAATGAAAAACTGTTTTTT.

The chain links TRBV9 to TRBJ1-1, with TRBD1 as a possible D gene (6 bases). From germline, CDR1 is SGDLS and CDR2 YYNGEE. V was clipped by 4 bases and J by 3 bases, with 16 bases between them. The CDR3 covers 15 residues. CDR3 sequence: CASSPRTGKYTEAFF. The CDR3 bases are TGTGCCAGCAGCCCCCGAACAGGGAAGTACACTGAAGCTTTCTTT. Supplemented by reference TRBV9 and TRBJ1-1, the full variable domain reads DSGVTQTPKHLITATGQRVTLRCSPRSGDLSVYWYQQSLDQGLQFLIQYYNGEERAKGNILERFSAQQFPDLHSELNLSSLELGDSALYFCASSPRTGKYTEAFFGQGTRLTVV.

The J gene is TRBJ1-5, the V gene TRBV19; D may be TRBD1 (6 bases). CDR1 is LNHDA and CDR2 is SQIVND in the germline V gene (reference sequence). V lost 8 bases and J lost 0, with 11 bases in between. The CDR3 is made up of 14 amino acids. The CDR3 is CASGGHYSNQPQHF. In DNA, the CDR3 is TGTGCCAGTGGGGGACACTATAGCAATCAGCCCCAGCATTTT.

This chain links TRBV24-1 with TRBJ2-3; weak D call: TRBD2 (6 bases). Per germline, CDR1 KGHDR and CDR2 SFDVKD. The CDR3 contains 18 residues. Trimming cost V 4 bases and J 1 base, with 20 bases left between them. CDR3 loop: CATSDPLRAGGRTDTQYF. CDR3 coding DNA: TGTGCCACCAGTGACCCCCTAAGGGCCGGAGGGCGCACAGATACGCAGTATTTT.

V usage is TRBV5-6 and J usage is TRBJ1-3; D uncertain. CDR3 size: 13 residues. CDR1 and CDR2 (germline): SGHDT, YYEEEE. V was shortened by 4 bases and J by 4 bases, with 9 bases between the two germline ends. CDR3 coding DNA: TGTGCCAGCAGCCCTGGACTGGGAAACACCATATATTTT. The encoded protein is CASSPGLGNTIYF.

This rearrangement joins TRBV18 to TRBJ1-1; D is ambiguous. CDR1 is KGHSH and CDR2 is LQKENI in the germline V gene. Trimming pared 6 bases from V and 2 bases from J, leaving 13 bases between. The CDR3 sequence is 14 residues long. Here the CDR3 DNA reads TGTGCCAGCTCCGATGCTCGGGGTAACACTGAAGCTTTCTTT. Translation gives CASSDARGNTEAFF.

The chain uses TRBV28 and TRBJ1-5; 8 bases align to TRBD1. Germline V gene data show CDR1 as MDHEN and CDR2 as SYDVKM. CDR3 length equals 15 residues. V was pared by 5 bases and J by 8 bases, with 11 bases of the junction left unmatched. The CDR3 DNA sequence: TGTGCCAGCAGTCGCCGACACAGGGGGAAGGAGCCCCAGCATTTT. Encoded protein: CASSRRHRGKEPQHF.

This chain links TRBV11-2 with TRBJ1-1; a possible D gene is TRBD1 (5 bases). V was trimmed by 8 bases and J by 0 bases, leaving 10 bases between them. The V gene's germline CDR1 is SGHAT and CDR2 FQNNGV. The CDR3 length is 13 residues. DNA of the CDR3: TGTGCCAGCCTATACAGGATGAACACTGAAGCTTTCTTT. Translated, it gives CASLYRMNTEAFF.

The V gene is TRBV7-9, the J gene TRBJ1-6; weak D call: TRBD1 (5 bases). Germline loops: CDR1 SEHNR, CDR2 FQNEAQ (reference sequence). This CDR3 spans 15 amino acids. V shed 5 bases and J shed 5 bases, with 13 bases lying between them. The CDR3 nucleotides read TGTGCCAGCAGCAGAGAGGGGAGGCATAATTCACCCCTCCACTTT. This sequence encodes CASSREGRHNSPLHF.

This sequence joins TRBV6-6 and TRBJ1-3; 9 bases match TRBD1. CDR1 is MNHNY and CDR2 is SVGAGI in the germline V gene (reference sequence). This CDR3 is 16 amino acids long. Germline trimming cut 5 bases from V and 1 base from J; bases unmatched to any gene: 6. The CDR3 coding sequence is TGTGCCAGCAGTCCCGAACAGGGGGCGTCTGGAAACACCATATATTTT. It is translated as CASSPEQGASGNTIYF.

The chain carries TRBV7-2 and TRBJ1-6, with a tentative D call TRBD1 (5 bases). The CDR3 consists of 12 residues. With 4 bases removed from V and 10 bases from J, the gap between germline ends came to 8 bases. CDR1 and CDR2 from the germline V gene are SGHTA and FQGNSA. The CDR3 region has the DNA TGTGCCAGCAGCTCGCGGACATCACCCCTCCACTTT. As protein: CASSSRTSPLHF.

This clone was recorded a few times. This chain connects TRBV2 to TRBJ2-1, with TRBD1 as a possible D gene (6 bases). Germline V gene sequence: CDR1 SNHLY, CDR2 FYNNEI. The CDR3 runs to 15 residues. The V end was cut by 5 bases, the J end by 4 bases, with 15 bases between. The CDR3, as DNA: TGTGCCAGCAGTCGAGGAGGACAGAGATACAATGAGCAGTTCTTC. This translates into CASSRGGQRYNEQFF.

J is TRBJ2-2 and V is TRBV27; 7 nucleotides agree with TRBD2. The CDR3 length is 16 residues. V lost 3 bases, J lost 3 bases, and 7 bases stayed unmatched. CDR1 and CDR2 (germline): MNHEY, SMNVEV (reference sequence). The chain's CDR3 is CASSFLAGDYTGELFF. CDR3 bases: TGTGCCAGCAGTTTCCTGGCGGGGGACTACACCGGGGAGCTGTTTTTT.

This sequence joins TRBV5-1 and TRBJ1-5, with a weak D call TRBD1 (5 bases). V shed 0 bases and J shed 0 bases, with 7 bases lying between them. The germline CDR1 and CDR2 sequences are SGHRS and YFSETQ. This CDR3 is built from 15 residues. CDR3 residues: CASSLEGHSNQPQHF. The CDR3 DNA sequence: TGCGCCAGCAGCTTGGAAGGACATAGCAATCAGCCCCAGCATTTT.

Here the CDR3 reads CAWFVGQLNTEAFF. Here the CDR3 DNA reads TGTGCCTGGTTTGTCGGACAGTTGAACACTGAAGCTTTCTTT. The chain employs TRBV30 and TRBJ1-1, with a possible D match to TRBD1 (6 bases). This CDR3 contains 14 residues. Germline V gene sequence: CDR1 GTSNPN, CDR2 SVGIG (reference sequence). Trimming stripped 5 bases from V and 0 bases from J, with 13 bases between.

This clone occurred once. The chain couples TRBV9 to TRBJ2-2; perhaps TRBD1 as D (5 bases). Trimming removed 4 bases from V and 0 bases from J, with 28 bases in between. The length of the CDR3 is 21 residues. CDR1 and CDR2 (germline): SGDLS, YYNGEE. CDR3 amino acids: CASSPSDFREGVKANTGELFF. As DNA, the CDR3 is TGTGCCAGCAGCCCCTCAGACTTCCGAGAAGGGGTCAAGGCGAACACCGGGGAGCTGTTTTTT.

The chain uses TRBV24-1 and TRBJ2-2; 8 nucleotides line up with TRBD1. After removal of 11 bases from V and 1 base from J, the junction contained 5 bases not matched to a gene. The CDR3 is 14 amino acids. CDR1 KGHDR and CDR2 SFDVKD come from the germline V gene. CDR3 in DNA: TGTGCCATCGGGGACAGGTGGAACACCGGGGAGCTGTTTTTT. Its translation is CAIGDRWNTGELFF.

This chain joins TRBV7-9 and TRBJ2-3; 7 bases align to TRBD2. The CDR3 contains 14 residues. Germline V gene data show CDR1 as SEHNR and CDR2 as FQNEAQ (reference sequence). V shed 2 bases and J 2 bases; nucleotides not matched to a gene: 1. The CDR3 protein is CASSLKRDTDTQYF. The DNA of the CDR3 is TGTGCCAGCAGCTTAAAGCGGGACACAGATACGCAGTATTTT.

V is TRBV7-9 and J is TRBJ2-7; TRBD2 agrees at 7 bases. With V trimmed by 3 bases and J by 3 bases, 5 bases remained unmatched. CDR3 size: 14 residues. CDR1 and CDR2 from the germline V gene are SEHNR and FQNEAQ (reference sequence). CDR3 in amino acids: CASSFGSGGYEQYF. The CDR3, as DNA: TGTGCCAGCAGCTTTGGGTCGGGAGGCTACGAGCAGTACTTC.